This T cell receptor beta chain was captured in a study of OX40 agonist ivuxolimab in advanced cancers. On the study more broadly: The patients' treatment was ivuxolimab, an agonistic anti-OX40 (CD134) antibody. Broader study findings: Determination of antigen specificity was not performed for the expanded peripheral T cells. At 0.1 to 3.0 mg/kg, clonal expansion of CD4+ and CD8+ blood T cells had occurred by week 6. CD8+ T cells showed, on average, more clonal expansion than CD4+ cells.

Profiled with immunoSEQ multiplex PCR; TCRdb holds only in-frame clones, not every one. Found here are about 63,000 clones, around nine tenths of them singletons; the top ten hold about 0.62%. Remarks on this clone: What it recognizes is unknown.

CDR1 is MNHEY and CDR2 is SMNVEV in the germline V gene (reference sequence). The CDR3 loop spans 18 amino acids. Trimming shortened V by 3 bases and J by 3 bases, and 21 bases separated the two germline ends. Here the sequenced sample was CD4+ or CD8+ T cells sorted from blood, taken in a trial of the OX40 agonist ivuxolimab. V and J are TRBV27 and TRBJ2-1; D may be TRBD2 (6 bases). This TCR derives from an adult with an advanced solid tumor such as melanoma, head and neck, liver or kidney cancer. The CDR3 DNA is TGTGCCAGCAGTTTGAAGGGGAATAGCGGCCTAAACTACAATGAGCAGTTCTTC. As protein: CASSLKGNSGLNYNEQFF.